This T cell receptor beta chain was observed in a study of cytomegalovirus exposure and HLA in healthy donors (dated by TCRdb to about 2017). Regarding the research as a whole: An earlier analysis of roughly 570 of the donors reported over 250 Gb of sequence data and 117 million unique TCR beta sequences obtained from about 180 million T cells. The T cell repertoires of 670 or so subjects were profiled by immunosequencing and related to cytomegalovirus serostatus. An early release that covered approximately 600 HLA-typed donors contained 250 to 350 gigabases of sequencing data and 80 million or so unique TCR sequences. Alongside the repertoire data, information on donor age, sex, ethnicity and CMV serostatus was compiled. A later genetic analysis took genome-wide SNP genotypes for about 65% of the roughly 670 donors and used that subset as a discovery cohort. High-throughput TCR immunosequencing, statistical association of individual TCRs with disease status, and machine learning were combined to predict cytomegalovirus infection status. HLA typing covered class I and class II loci at four-digit resolution. Rather than drawing on any new phenotypic data, the later analysis identified candidate immune exposures from TCR beta sequences and the way those sequences occurred across donors. Besides the first cohort of roughly 700 subjects, a separate validation cohort made up of over a hundred different subjects was used. In a later analysis, previously published TCR beta repertoires from hundreds of donors were re-analyzed and high-resolution HLA genotyping was added so that TCR occurrence patterns could be studied. Four to six DR-DQ haplotypes were handled as single units for association and clustering, since linkage in the cohort was strong. An earlier analysis of 587 of the donors used high-throughput TCR beta sequencing to judge whether each TCR beta V gene segment behaved as functional or pseudogenic. Typing coverage differed by locus: A, B, C, DRB1 and DQB1 were typed in about 620-630 donors, DQA1 in 522, DPA1 in 600 to 610, and DPB1 in roughly 450. Among the approximately 430 genotyped donors, around 79% belonged to the genetic ancestry cluster associated with self-reported Caucasian donors. Among about 390 genotyped donors of the cohort, an average of around 240,000 unique TCR beta nucleotide sequences were sequenced per donor, roughly 20% of them non-productive. The study aimed to test whether signatures of past pathogen exposure could be identified by cataloging public T cell receptors. Every repertoire in the discovery cohort had been generated on one and the same sequencing platform. Points the paper makes about the study in general: The only immune exposure information available for the cohort was CMV serostatus. A group of highly shared sequence variants was considered likely to be a technical artifact of the sequencing pipeline. Because HLA typing was unavailable for some donors at each locus, only the typed subset was used in association tests. A total of about 150 TCR beta chains were listed by the study as associated with cytomegalovirus. Because counts were too low, about 17 rarely observed V segments, including chromosome 9 orphons, were excluded from the earlier analysis of 587 of the donors. An earlier analysis of approximately 570 of the donors showed that most TCR beta V segments appeared in productive rearrangements either about 87% or about 30% of the time, which broadly matched IMGT annotations. The classifier was reported to diagnose cytomegalovirus status with high specificity and sensitivity in both the original and validation cohorts. Linkage disequilibrium might explain the correlated functional status among segregating V segments, but an unknown experimental factor could not be excluded. While some public TCRs were present in many individuals, most TCR sequences turned up only very rarely across donors. In a later analysis, most CMV-associated TCR beta chains were found to appear HLA-restricted, with HLA associations seemingly driven largely by CMV exposure. According to a later analysis, parvovirus B19, influenza, CMV and Epstein-Barr virus appeared linked to several top co-occurrence clusters. Compared with equally common non-associated chains, HLA-associated TCR beta chains in a later analysis were more clonally expanded and had lower generation probabilities. In a later genetic analysis, fewer N-insertions in productive TCRs were reported among donors in an Asian-associated ancestry cluster than the roughly 670-donor mean. In vitro tests confirmed that a few of the cytomegalovirus-associated TCR beta chains recognize cytomegalovirus antigens. At a false discovery rate of 0.05, a later analysis linked 16,951 TCR beta sequences to specific HLA alleles. V-gene and J-gene trimming of TCR beta chains was associated with a missense DCLRE1C variant in a later genetic analysis, and the association was replicated in an independent cohort. The authors suggested that the approach could potentially be extended to other disease states and immunological phenotypes. In a later analysis, the rate of TCR association differed among HLA loci, with DRB1 alleles having the most associated TCRs and HLA-C alleles having the fewest. A further reported finding was that TCR beta sequences accurately predicted the HLA-A and HLA-B alleles for most subjects in the first cohort. When HLA alleles, especially DR and DQ, strongly co-occurred, TCR associations were difficult to assign to individual alleles. The presence/absence analyses assumed that sequencing depth was roughly uniform across donors, and that assumption may not be true. Because the 87-base-pair reads could not distinguish some IMGT-functional V segments, including TRBV6-2 and TRBV6-3, those segments were excluded. In this cohort, only TCR beta chains were sequenced, and detectable features were limited by the absence of alpha or paired-chain data.

Concerning this clone: This clone's antigen is unknown. No quality values exist for individual bases; no much larger clone is one base distant. Other DNA variants within this sample encode the same CDR3.

The cohort was made up of 666 healthy bone marrow donors. All cohort members were sampled while nominally healthy, although unrecorded immune exposures were likely present. The donor was CMV seropositive and belonged to the group of 250 to 350 seropositive cohort members. A peripheral blood sample was collected from each donor, and TCR beta sequencing was performed on peripheral blood mononuclear cells. The Qiagen DNeasy Blood Extraction Kit was used to extract genomic DNA from the blood cell samples. V trim: 4 bases; J trim: 6 bases; unmatched bases: 10. There are 16 amino acids in the CDR3, from cysteine to phenylalanine inclusive. Here the CDR3 DNA is all that survives: 48 bases in frame from base 1. CDR1 and CDR2 (ENHRY, SYGVKD) derive from the germline V gene. Libraries came from the immunoSEQ multiplex PCR assay. For the multiplex PCR, a mixture combining 60 forward primers for TCR Vbeta segments and 13 reverse primers for TCR Jbeta segments was used. The CDR3 region of rearranged TCR beta genes was amplified from genomic DNA with a multiplex PCR assay. Amplified TCR beta libraries were sequenced as 87-base-pair reads on the Illumina HiSeq System. The paper's data handling went like this. In a later analysis, 77 million or so unique TCR beta chains were counted across the 666 repertoires, and approximately 11 million of these chains were shared by at least two donors. To remove PCR and sequencing errors, raw reads were error-corrected and collapsed into unique sequences using a nearest-neighbor algorithm that merged closely related sequences. V, D and J gene segments were assigned by aligning CDR3 sequences to IMGT reference sequences. For a sequence to be retained, a match of at least six nucleotides was required to both a V gene segment and a J gene segment. Rearrangements were called productive when the CDR3 lacked stop codons and stayed in frame with V and J; all others were non-productive. Following IMGT convention, CDR3 was defined as the stretch from the second conserved V-encoded cysteine to the conserved J-encoded phenylalanine. In an earlier analysis of around 570 of the donors, sequences lacking an unambiguous match to a single V gene segment were excluded. An earlier analysis of 550 to 650 of the donors classified V segments as functional when productive rearrangements were above 56.7% and as segregating when the standard deviation between donors was above 5%. A statistical classification framework was built to diagnose cytomegalovirus status from the catalog of TCR beta chain sequences. V and J gene assignment, in a later analysis, came from comparing TCR nucleotide sequences with IMGT/GENE-DB human TR gene sequences. A later analysis assigned CDR3 sequences and most-parsimonious VDJ recombination scenarios with the TCRdist pipeline. In a later analysis, every TCR beta chain was defined by the combination of its CDR3 amino acid sequence and its V-gene family, and reads without a unique V-gene family were dropped. As a way to deal with suspected cross-contamination and a sequencing artifact, a later analysis dropped hundreds of nucleotide sequences that were highly shared and had low generation probability. In a later analysis, a clonal expansion index was calculated for each public chain from normalized within-repertoire ranks of inferred template counts. In a later analysis, generation probabilities were computed with a VDJ recombination model fitted to out-of-frame rearrangements, and the resulting probabilities were checked against IGoR. Hypergeometric tests were used in a later analysis to score TCR-TCR, TCR-HLA and TCR-CMV co-occurrence, with a repertoire-size bias correction applied to the TCR pairs. False discovery rates were estimated in a later analysis by permuting HLA or CMV assignments 20 times. In a later analysis, co-occurring TCRs were grouped using DBSCAN, and TCRdist sequence similarity was added for clustering within HLA-allele-positive subsets. For co-occurrence clustering, repertoires with fewer than 30,000 or more than 120,000 public chains were excluded, along with 4 to 6 repertoires with anomalous nucleotide sharing. As stored in TCRdb, this immuneACCESS dataset retains in-frame rearrangements with V and J assigned. A fraction of the clones does not appear; measured against another copy, unresolved V genes explain less than half of the discrepancy, and the remainder lacks a known reason. V and J calls and clone size are copied from that table; D and trimming were computed from the DNA. Across this sample there are under 300,000 clones, with just over 85% seen only once. The ten largest account for roughly 4% of the sample.

Here the chain combines TRBV10-3 and TRBJ2-1; 9 central bases correspond to TRBD2. The sample comprised PBMCs. The source of this sequence is a man between 35 and 55 years old in good health and CMV-seropositive. The CDR3 protein: CAISGETSGRANEQFF. The DNA sequence is as follows: TGTGCCATCAGTGGGGAGACTAGCGGAAGGGCCAATGAGCAGTTCTTC.